This T cell receptor (beta chain) originates from a study of shared clonotypes between healthy human individuals. Study in general: Researchers assigned three CD4 naive, three CD4 memory, two CD8 naive and one CD8 memory plate to each donor.

The CDR3 is made up of 15 amino acids. Germline values: CDR1 PRHDT, CDR2 FYEKMQ (reference sequence). The V and J ends lost 2 bases and 2 bases respectively, with 12 bases between them. General study findings and limits: Despite large depth, rarefaction showed incomplete sorted-subset sequencing. Shared across a few donors were about 4.6% of the naive CD4 clonotypes.

As defined, naive CD8 cells were CD45RO-negative and positively selected for CCR7, with terminally differentiated effector memory CD45RA+ cells excluded. As concerns this clone: Its antigen is still unknown.

Replicate PCRs from sorted subsets contained 200 ng DNA, which is some 29,000 T cell genomes. Some clones are missing from TCRdb's copy, which holds only in-frame ones; the method was immunoSEQ multiplex PCR. The table has about 600,000 clones, about 98% seen once. The sequencing input was naive CD8+ T cells sorted from blood. The receptor's source is a man aged 30-40 years in good health. This sequence joins TRBV13 and TRBJ2-5; no firm D call. CDR3 sequence (DNA): TGTGCCAGCAGCTTAATGGGATTAGGTCAAGAGACCCAGTACTTC. It specifies CASSLMGLGQETQYF.